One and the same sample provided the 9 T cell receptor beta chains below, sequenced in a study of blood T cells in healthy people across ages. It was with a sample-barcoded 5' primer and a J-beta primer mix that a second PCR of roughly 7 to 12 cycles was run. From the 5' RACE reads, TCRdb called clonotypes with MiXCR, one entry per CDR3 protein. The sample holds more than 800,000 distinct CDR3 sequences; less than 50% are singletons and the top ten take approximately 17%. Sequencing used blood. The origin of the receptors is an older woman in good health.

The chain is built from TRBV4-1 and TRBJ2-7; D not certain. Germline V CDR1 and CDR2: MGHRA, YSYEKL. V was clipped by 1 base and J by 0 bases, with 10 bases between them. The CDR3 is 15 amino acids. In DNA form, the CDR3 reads TGCGCCAGCAGCCAAGTACAGCTTCCCTCCTACGAGCAGTACTTC. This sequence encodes CASSQVQLPSYEQYF.

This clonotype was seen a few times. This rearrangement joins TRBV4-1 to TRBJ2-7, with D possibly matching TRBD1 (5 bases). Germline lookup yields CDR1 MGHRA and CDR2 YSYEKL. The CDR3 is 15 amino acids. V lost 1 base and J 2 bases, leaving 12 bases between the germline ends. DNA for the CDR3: TGCGCCAGCAGCCAAGTTCCGGACAATACCTACGAGCAGTACTTC. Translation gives CASSQVPDNTYEQYF.

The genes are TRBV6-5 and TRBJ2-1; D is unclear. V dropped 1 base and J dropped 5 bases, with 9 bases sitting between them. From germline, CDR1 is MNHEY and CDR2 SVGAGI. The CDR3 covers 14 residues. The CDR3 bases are TGTGCCAGCAGTTACTTCGGTGAACACAATGAGCAGTTCTTC. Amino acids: CASSYFGEHNEQFF.

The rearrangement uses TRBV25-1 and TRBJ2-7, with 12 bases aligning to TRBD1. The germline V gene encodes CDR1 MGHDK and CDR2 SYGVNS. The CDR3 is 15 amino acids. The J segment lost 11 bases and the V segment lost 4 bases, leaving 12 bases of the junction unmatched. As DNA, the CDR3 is TGTGCCAGCAGTGGATCTCGGGACAGGGGGCGGCAAAAGTACTTC. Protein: CASSGSRDRGRQKYF.

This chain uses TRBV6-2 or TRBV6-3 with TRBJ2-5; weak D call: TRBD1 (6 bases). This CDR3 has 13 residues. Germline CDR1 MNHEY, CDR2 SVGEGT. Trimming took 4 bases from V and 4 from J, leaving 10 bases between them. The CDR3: CASSWTARETQYF. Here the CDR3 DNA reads TGTGCCAGCAGTTGGACAGCAAGAGAGACCCAGTACTTC.

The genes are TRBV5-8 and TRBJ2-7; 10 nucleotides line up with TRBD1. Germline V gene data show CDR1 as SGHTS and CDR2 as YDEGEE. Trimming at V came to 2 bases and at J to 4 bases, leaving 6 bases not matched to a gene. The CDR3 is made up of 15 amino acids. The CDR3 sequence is CASSFGTGELYEQYF. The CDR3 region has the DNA TGTGCCAGCAGCTTCGGGACAGGGGAACTTTACGAGCAGTACTTC. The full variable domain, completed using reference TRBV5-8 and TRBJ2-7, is EAGVTQSPTHLIKTRGQQATLRCSPISGHTSVYWYQQALGLGLQFLLWYDEGEERNRGNFPPRFSGRQFPNYSSELNVNALELEDSALYLCASSFGTGELYEQYFGPGTRLTVT.

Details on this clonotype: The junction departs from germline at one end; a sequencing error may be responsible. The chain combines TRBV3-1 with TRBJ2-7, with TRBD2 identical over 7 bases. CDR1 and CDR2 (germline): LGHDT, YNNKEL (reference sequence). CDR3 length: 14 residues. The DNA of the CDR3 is TGTGCCAGCACCGCGGGGAGGGGCCTCAATGAGCCGTACTTC. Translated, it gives CASTAGRGLNEPYF.

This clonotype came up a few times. The CDR3 loop reads CAISLTPADPYGYTF. The CDR3 DNA sequence: TGTGCCATCAGTCTAACTCCTGCTGACCCCTATGGCTACACCTTC. J is TRBJ1-2 and V is TRBV10-3; no definite D call. Trimming took off 5 bases at V and 4 bases at J, with 17 bases between the two ends. Germline V lookup: CDR1 ENHRY, CDR2 SYGVKD. The CDR3 has 15 residues.

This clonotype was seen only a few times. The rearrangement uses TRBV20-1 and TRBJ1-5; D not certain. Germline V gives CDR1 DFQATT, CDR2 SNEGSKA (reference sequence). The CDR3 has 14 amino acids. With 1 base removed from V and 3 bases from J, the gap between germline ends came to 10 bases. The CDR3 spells CSARGRSDNQPQHF. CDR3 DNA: TGCAGTGCTAGAGGAAGGTCAGACAATCAGCCCCAGCATTTT.